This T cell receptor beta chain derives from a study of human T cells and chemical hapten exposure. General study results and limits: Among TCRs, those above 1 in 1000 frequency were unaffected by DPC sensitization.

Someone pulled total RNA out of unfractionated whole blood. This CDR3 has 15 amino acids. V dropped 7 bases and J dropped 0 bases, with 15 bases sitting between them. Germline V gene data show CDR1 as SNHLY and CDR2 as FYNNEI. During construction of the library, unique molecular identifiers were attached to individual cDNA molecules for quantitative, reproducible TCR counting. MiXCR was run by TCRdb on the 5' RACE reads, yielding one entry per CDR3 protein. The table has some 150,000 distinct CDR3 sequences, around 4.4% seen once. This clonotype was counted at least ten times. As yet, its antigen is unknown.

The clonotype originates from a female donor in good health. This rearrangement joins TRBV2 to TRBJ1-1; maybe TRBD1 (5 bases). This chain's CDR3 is CASIPGSGMNTEAFF. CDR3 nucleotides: TGTGCCAGCATTCCGGGGTCAGGGATGAACACTGAAGCTTTCTTT. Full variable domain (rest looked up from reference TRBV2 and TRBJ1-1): EPEVTQTPSHQVTQMGQEVILRCVPISNHLYFYWYRQILGQKVEFLVSFYNNEISEKSEIFDDQFSVERPDGSNFTLKIRSTKLEDSAMYFCASIPGSGMNTEAFFGQGTRLTVV.